Presented here are 19 T cell receptor beta chains from one specimen sequenced in a study of CD8 T cells in ankylosing spondylitis. TCRdb re-called the 5' RACE reads through MiXCR, storing one row per CDR3 protein. The sample consists of about 220,000 distinct CDR3 sequences, about a quarter of them appearing once. Input material: blood, either unsorted or a sorted T cell fraction (not recorded which). The receptors derive from a male donor with ankylosing spondylitis or in good health (not recorded which).

This clonotype was counted at least ten times. CDR3 amino acids: CASTPELVDTQYF. CDR3 in DNA: TGTGCCAGCACCCCTGAGTTAGTGGATACGCAGTATTTT. The gene calls are TRBV12-3 or TRBV12-4 and TRBJ2-3; D is unresolved. This CDR3 contains 13 residues. The V gene lost 7 bases and the J gene lost 6 bases, with 14 bases spanning the gap.

The gene calls are TRBV4-2 and TRBJ2-7; 12 nucleotides match TRBD2. The CDR3 is made up of 16 amino acids. CDR1 is LGHNA and CDR2 is YNFKEQ in the germline V gene. V shed 1 base, J shed 0 bases, and the junction held 1 base outside the gene matches. CDR3: CASSQGTSGASYEQYF. The CDR3 bases are TGTGCCAGCAGCCAAGGGACTAGCGGGGCCTCCTACGAGCAGTACTTC.

The chain joins TRBV27 to TRBJ2-5; 12 bases line up with TRBD2. CDR1 MNHEY and CDR2 SMNVEV come from the germline V gene (reference sequence). V dropped 6 bases and J dropped 4; count of bases not matched to a gene: 18. The CDR3 consists of 19 residues. The DNA of the CDR3 is TGTGCCAGCAGCCAATCGCTAGCGGGAGGGCCCCGGCCCCGAGAGACCCAGTACTTC. Protein product: CASSQSLAGGPRPRETQYF.

This clonotype was seen at least ten times. This sequence joins TRBV6-5 and TRBJ2-7; D unclear. Trimming stripped 6 bases from V and 0 bases from J, with 6 bases between. CDR1 MNHEY and CDR2 SVGAGI come from the germline V gene. The CDR3 length is 12 residues. The CDR3 region is CASSQGSYEQYF. The CDR3 DNA reads as TGTGCCAGCAGCCAAGGCTCCTACGAGCAGTACTTC.

This clonotype was seen a handful of times. The chain uses TRBV6-5 and TRBJ2-5; TRBD1 matches at 12 bases. The CDR3 loop spans 16 amino acids. In germline, CDR1 is MNHEY, CDR2 SVGAGI. V lost 4 bases and J lost 5; bases outside the gene matches: 8. Written as DNA, the CDR3 is TGTGCCAGCAGTTGGGCCGGGACAGGGGGCGGGGAGACCCAGTACTTC. It encodes CASSWAGTGGGETQYF.

This clonotype was seen a handful of times. CDR3 nucleotides: TGTGCCTGCTCGGCTAGCGGGAGGTTCTACGAGCAGTACTTC. Its translation: CACSASGRFYEQYF. The chain has TRBV10-3 and TRBJ2-7, with 11 bases that match TRBD2. Germline CDR1 ENHRY, CDR2 SYGVKD. The CDR3 is 14 amino acids. The trim removed 11 bases at V and 3 bases at J, leaving 9 bases unmatched.

This clonotype was seen repeatedly, ten times or more. The rearrangement links TRBV20-1 to TRBJ1-1, with D unresolved. Per the germline V gene, CDR1 is DFQATT and CDR2 is SNEGSKA (reference sequence). The CDR3 runs to 11 residues. Trimming took off 2 bases at V and 1 base at J, with 2 bases between the two ends. CDR3 in DNA: TGCAGTGCTAGAAGGAACACTGAAGCTTTCTTT. Protein sequence: CSARRNTEAFF.

This clonotype showed up many times. The chain joins TRBV18 to TRBJ1-1; a possible D gene is TRBD1 (5 bases). This CDR3 has 14 amino acids. Germline CDR1 KGHSH, CDR2 LQKENI. V was shortened by 4 bases and J by 3 bases, with 12 bases between the two germline ends. The CDR3 DNA sequence: TGTGCCAGCTCACGGGACCTGGAACACACTGAAGCTTTCTTT. This gives the protein CASSRDLEHTEAFF.

This clonotype was detected ten times or more. As DNA, the CDR3 is TGTGCCAGCAGTGATGCTAGCGCGAGCTCCTACAATGAGCAGTTCTTC. Translation gives CASSDASASSYNEQFF. The V and J genes are TRBV25-1 and TRBJ2-1; a weak D match, TRBD2 (6 bases). CDR1 and CDR2 (germline): MGHDK, SYGVNS. The CDR3 totals 16 residues. The V end lost 3 bases, the J end lost 0 bases, and 12 bases lay between the germline ends.

This clonotype was observed many times. The chain joins TRBV12-3 or TRBV12-4 to TRBJ2-7, with D possibly being TRBD1 (8 bases). Trimming cost V 3 bases and J 7 bases, with 16 bases left between them. The CDR3 covers 14 residues. In DNA, the CDR3 is TGTGCCAGCAGTTTTCGGACAGGGAGGGAAGAGCAGTACTTC. It translates to CASSFRTGREEQYF.

Ten or more counts support this clonotype. The chain joins TRBV28 to TRBJ1-1, with D perhaps matching TRBD1 (5 bases). V shed 9 bases and J shed 1 base, with 9 bases lying between them. CDR1 and CDR2 (germline): MDHEN, SYDVKM. The CDR3 covers 12 residues. CDR3 region: CASFTGNTEAFF. CDR3 DNA sequence: TGTGCCAGTTTCACAGGGAACACTGAAGCTTTCTTT.

This clonotype came up many times. Relative to the germline gene, one junction end is altered; a read error may explain this. J is TRBJ1-1 and V is TRBV7-3; 8 positions match TRBD1. The CDR3 is made up of 14 amino acids. Germline V lookup: CDR1 SGHTA, CDR2 FQGTGA. The CDR3 sequence is CASSTGTGNTEAFF. Here the CDR3 DNA reads TGCGCCAGCAGCACGGGGACAGGGAACACTGAAGCTTTCTTT.

This clonotype was counted ten times or more. The V and J genes are TRBV20-1 and TRBJ1-5; maybe TRBD1 (5 bases). This CDR3 spans 14 amino acids. The V and J ends lost 0 bases and 6 bases respectively, with 12 bases between them. Germline lookup yields CDR1 DFQATT and CDR2 SNEGSKA (reference sequence). The CDR3 DNA follows: TGCAGTGCTAGAGAGGGGAGGACAATTCAGCCCCAGCATTTT. This encodes CSAREGRTIQPQHF.

For this clonotype: One junction end does not reproduce the germline sequence, and a read error may be involved. This sequence joins TRBV12-3 or TRBV12-4 and TRBJ2-3; weak D call: TRBD2 (6 bases). The CDR3 has 18 amino acids. CDR3 sequence (DNA): TGTGCCATCAGTTTTGGTTCAGCGGCGGGACTTATCACAGATACGCAGTATTTT. The encoded protein is CAISFGSAAGLITDTQYF.

In its sample, this clonotype was seen a few times. This chain links TRBV2 with TRBJ2-3, with D possibly TRBD2 on 7 matching bases. Germline CDR1 is SNHLY and CDR2 is FYNNEI. The ends were cut back, 9 bases at V and 2 bases at J, with 27 bases in the middle. This CDR3 comprises 18 residues. Here the CDR3 DNA reads TGTGCCAGTAAACAGGGCCTCGGGCGGCGGGAGACCACAGATACGCAGTATTTT. It codes for CASKQGLGRRETTDTQYF.

This clonotype has ten or more counts. The chain employs TRBV29-1 and TRBJ2-7; possibly TRBD2 for D (7 bases). The CDR3 runs 13 residues. CDR1 SQVTM and CDR2 ANQGSEA come from the germline V gene. V lost 5 bases and J lost 2, with 13 bases in between. CDR3 nucleotide sequence: TGCAGCGTTTTAACAGGGACTACCTACGAGCAGTACTTC. Translating it yields CSVLTGTTYEQYF.

This clonotype was found many times. The chain couples TRBV10-3 to TRBJ1-2; a possible D gene is TRBD1 (6 bases). This CDR3 is built from 12 residues. Deletions cut 4 bases from V and 4 bases from J, with 7 bases between. The germline V gene has CDR1 ENHRY and CDR2 SYGVKD. CDR3 nucleotides: TGTGCCATCAGTGGGGACACCTATGGCTACACCTTC. This gives the protein CAISGDTYGYTF.

There are many counts of this clonotype. The chain links TRBV27 to TRBJ1-1; TRBD1 might be the D (5 bases). Germline V gene data show CDR1 as MNHEY and CDR2 as SMNVEV (reference sequence). The CDR3 is 14 amino acids. Trimming shortened V by 8 bases and J by 5 bases, and 18 bases separated the two germline ends. CDR3 sequence: CASRRGEGYTEAFF. CDR3 nucleotides: TGTGCCAGCCGTCGGGGGGAGGGTTATACTGAAGCTTTCTTT.

The V gene is TRBV20-1, the J gene TRBJ2-5; maybe TRBD1 (5 bases). The CDR3 has 15 residues. Germline V gene lookup returns CDR1 DFQATT and CDR2 SNEGSKA (reference sequence). V was clipped by 6 bases and J by 3 bases, with 20 bases between them. The CDR3 here is CSADPFDRDKETQYF. The DNA of the CDR3 is TGCAGTGCGGACCCGTTCGACAGAGACAAAGAGACCCAGTACTTC.